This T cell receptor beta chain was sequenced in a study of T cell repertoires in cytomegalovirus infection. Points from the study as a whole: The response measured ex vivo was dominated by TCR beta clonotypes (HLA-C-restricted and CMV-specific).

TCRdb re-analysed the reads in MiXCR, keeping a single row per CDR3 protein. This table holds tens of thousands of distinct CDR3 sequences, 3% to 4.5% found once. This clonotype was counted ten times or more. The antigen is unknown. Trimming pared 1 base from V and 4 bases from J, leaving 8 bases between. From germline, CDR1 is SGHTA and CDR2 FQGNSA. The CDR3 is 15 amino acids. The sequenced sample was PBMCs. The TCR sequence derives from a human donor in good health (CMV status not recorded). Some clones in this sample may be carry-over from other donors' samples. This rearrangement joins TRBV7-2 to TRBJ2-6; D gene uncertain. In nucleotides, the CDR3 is TGTGCCAGCAGCTTAGGACTGACCGGGGCCAACGTCCTGACTTTC. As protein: CASSLGLTGANVLTF.